This entry concerns a single T cell receptor beta chain. What this receptor recognizes is not known. No base qualities exist here, and no much larger clone lies one base off it. The library came from the immunoSEQ multiplex PCR assay. Processing in the source paper ran as follows. A statistical classification framework was built for diagnosing cytomegalovirus status from the catalog of TCR beta chain sequences. In TCRdb, the immuneACCESS table is reduced to in-frame sequences with V and J assigned. These tables do not hold every clone; where another copy was compared, an unresolved V gene accounts for under half, and the others remain unexplained. V, J and clone size derive from that table, while D and trimming were established from the DNA sequence. The sample contains 150,000 to 200,000 clones, more than 70% of them found a single time. The top ten clonotypes cover roughly 1.5% of the sample. The CDR1 and CDR2 encoded by the germline V gene (reference sequence) are SEHNR and FQNEAQ. Trimming at the junction amounts to 6 bases on V and 3 bases on J, and the germline ends lie 11 bases apart. The CDR3 contains 13 residues, cysteine and phenylalanine counted. Just CDR3 DNA is preserved here, 39 bases in frame from base 1.

This entry belongs to a study of cytomegalovirus exposure and HLA in healthy donors (dated by TCRdb to about 2017). Regarding the complete study: The 550 to 750 repertoires of the first cohort and the roughly 110 validation repertoires were produced on the same platform, according to a later analysis. The study aimed to test whether cataloging public T cell receptors could reveal signatures of past pathogen exposure. A separate validation cohort of roughly 120 different subjects was used in addition to the approximately 610-subject first cohort. The study combined high-throughput TCR immunosequencing, statistical association of individual TCRs with disease status, and machine learning to predict cytomegalovirus infection status. Results the study describes overall, beyond this receptor: In the study, around 150 TCR beta chains were listed as associated with cytomegalovirus. Across donors, most TCR sequences were observed very rarely, whereas some public TCRs were present in many individuals. Three of the identified cytomegalovirus-associated TCR beta chains were confirmed in vitro to be specific for cytomegalovirus antigens. Subsequent analysis determined that TCRs grouped into clusters in the first cohort also showed a tendency toward co-occurrence across the roughly 120 validation repertoires, and approximately 94% of cluster scores exceeded 0. It was suggested by the authors that the approach could potentially be generalized to other disease states and immunological phenotypes. In both the original and validation cohorts, the classifier was reported to diagnose cytomegalovirus status with high specificity and sensitivity. The validation cohort had no HLA typing available for a later analysis, so co-occurrence within that cohort was assessed over all 120 repertoires.

Separate from the approximately 700-subject first cohort, the validation cohort of about 120 subjects was the group to which the donors belonged. The material sequenced was PBMCs. The V and J genes are TRBV7-9 and TRBJ1-1, with no reliable assignment of the D segment. The receptor's source is a woman in her late teens or twenties in good health and CMV-seronegative. The encoded CDR3 is CASRAQVYTEAFF. The DNA sequence is given as TGTGCCAGCAGAGCCCAGGTGTACACTGAAGCTTTCTTT.